This T cell receptor beta chain was sequenced during a study of blood T cell repertoires in COVID-19. Study overall: The origin of the acute and convalescent COVID-19 samples was the United States, Italy and Spain. Sources were T cells, B-cell-depleted T cells, or PBMCs; the material itself was cDNA or gDNA.

This CDR3 region has 16 residues. Germline lookup yields CDR1 SGHAT and CDR2 FQNNGV. Trimming left V 0 bases short and J 0 bases short, with 9 bases between. This clone was observed a single time. Original handling: The assay estimated nucleated cells by amplifying reference gene primers. Generated by immunoSEQ multiplex PCR, the TCRdb table keeps only in-frame clones and is missing some. The V and J calls and clone size were taken over from that table, and D and trimming were inferred from the DNA. The sample gives roughly 270,000 clones, roughly 88% of which show up once; more than 7.5% is in the top ten.

The chain employs TRBV11-2 and TRBJ1-3, with no clear D. The TCR originated in a young man with active or convalescent COVID-19. Sample: peripheral blood. CDR3 nucleotides: TGTGCCAGCAGCTTAGATTCCGCCAGCTCTGGAAACACCATATATTTT. Translated, it gives CASSLDSASSGNTIYF.